The sequence of this T cell receptor beta chain was determined in a study of PD-1 blockade in classical Hodgkin lymphoma. About the research overall: Nivolumab was administered to patients intravenously at 3 mg/kg every 2 weeks. Regarding the study as a whole: Partial responders and progressors had significantly lower baseline TCR diversity. Diminished baseline TCR diversity has been reported in newly diagnosed patients relative to healthy donors.

Sequencing was performed with immunoSEQ multiplex PCR; in TCRdb, only in-frame clones are kept and a portion is missing. The data hold some 21,000 clones, with roughly 85% observed a single time. The CDR3 runs 15 residues. Germline V gene lookup returns CDR1 LNHDA and CDR2 SQIVND (reference sequence). V was clipped by 5 bases and J by 0 bases, with 14 bases between them. About this clone itself: Antigen unknown.

Time point of the sample: cycle 4 day 1 (C4D1), after less than seven weeks of nivolumab. Every patient had relapsed following autologous stem cell transplantation, and cohorts differed in brentuximab vedotin exposure. This sequence was found in a human donor with classical Hodgkin lymphoma. The rearrangement links TRBV19 to TRBJ2-7; no reliable D call. The specimen was peripheral blood mononuclear cells (PBMCs), collected before the fourth cycle of nivolumab. The CDR3 DNA follows: TGTGCCAGTAGTGCTCTGGACGCTAGCTCCTACGAGCAGTACTTC. As protein: CASSALDASSYEQYF.